This is a list of T cell receptor beta chains from one sample in a study of OX40 agonist ivuxolimab in advanced cancers. Sequenced by immunoSEQ multiplex PCR; TCRdb stores in-frame clones only, minus some. The sample includes under 40,000 clones, about 92% of them seen just once. The sequencing here drew on CD4+ or CD8+ T cells sorted from blood, taken in a trial of the OX40 agonist ivuxolimab. The origin of the receptors is an adult with an advanced solid tumor such as melanoma, head and neck, liver or kidney cancer. Each CDR3 is given with its conserved first and last residue.

TRBV10-2,CASGETVYEQYF
TRBV9,CASSVSWGVSYEQYF
TRBV7-9,CASSQGRGGNQPQHF
TRBV10-3,CAISESGDAYNEQFF
TRBV9,CASSPTGTPTNEQFF
TRBV10-3,CATATSGSDNEQFF
TRBV5-7,CASSLMGYPDTQYF
TRBV11-2,CASSSSRGLGTEAFF
TRBV28,CASSFSPPQRSGQPQHF
TRBV2,CASSRTGGSQPQHF
TRBV7-9,CASSFTRETGELFF
TRBV6-1,CASSEPGTPQFGQYF
TRBV11-2,CASSLDRSGYTQYF
TRBV12-5,CASGLTGGAEAFF
TRBV5-4,CASRRGGGDNYGYTF
TRBV28,CASSGVGYTF
TRBV27,CASRSLTYNEQFF
TRBV5-6,CASSSYRYDRVVDNSPLHF
TRBV5-1,CASSLGSGQETQYF
TRBV6-5,CASSSNPSGHQETQYF
TRBV19,CASCPGQKNTEAFF
TRBV2,CASEGTRTEAFF
TRBV10-1,CASRGGFRTDPNQPQHF
TRBV11-2,CASSLGLAGEETQYF
TRBV10-3,CAITVDRSYNEQFF
TRBV6-5,CASSYRGQRTEAFF
TRBV27,CASSFKPGYTEAFF
TRBV18,CASSLQGVRYTEAFF
TRBV11-1,CASSLGRDTEAFF
TRBV6-1,CASSEARDREDF
TRBV2,CASSVSGTGGTYGYTF
TRBV5-1,CASSTRPRTSGGTDTQYF
TRBV28,CASSVSYNYGYTF